A single sample gave rise to the 8 T cell receptor beta chains below, sequenced in a study of blood T cell repertoires in COVID-19. Assay used: immunoSEQ multiplex PCR; TCRdb lists only in-frame clones, some missing. This sample has over 200,000 clones; about 90% occur once, and the top ten carry 2.5% to 3.5%. Sequenced: PBMCs or T cells enriched from blood (not recorded which). The source is a woman in her forties or fifties in a cohort exposed to, infected with or recovered from COVID-19 (not recorded which).

The chain is built from TRBV6-5 and TRBJ2-4, with TRBD1 matching over 7 bases. This CDR3 contains 15 residues. Germline CDR1 and CDR2: MNHEY and SVGAGI. J lost 5 bases, V lost 3 bases, and 7 bases had no gene match. Here the CDR3 reads CASSYSGGWENIQYF. CDR3 nucleotides: TGTGCCAGCAGTTATTCAGGGGGTTGGGAAAACATTCAGTACTTC.

The rearrangement links TRBV28 to TRBJ2-5; D is possibly TRBD1 (8 bases). With 10 bases removed from V and 1 base from J, the gap between germline ends came to 16 bases. CDR1 is MDHEN and CDR2 is SYDVKM in the germline V gene. The CDR3 is 14 amino acids. CDR3 loop: CATWTGTIQETQYF. The CDR3 nucleotides read TGTGCCACCTGGACAGGGACTATCCAAGAGACCCAGTACTTC.

V gene TRBV30 combines with J gene TRBJ1-4, with D unclear. Germline CDR1 and CDR2: GTSNPN and SVGIG (reference sequence). Trimming cost V 4 bases and J 10 bases, with 13 bases left between them. This CDR3 comprises 12 residues. As DNA, the CDR3 is TGTGCCTGGATGCGCCGGGAGGGAAAACTGTTTTTT. Its protein is CAWMRREGKLFF.

The chain carries TRBV7-3 and TRBJ1-1; D is possibly TRBD1 (6 bases). This CDR3 has 14 amino acids. Per germline, CDR1 SGHTA and CDR2 FQGTGA. V was shortened by 6 bases and J by 7 bases, with 18 bases between the two germline ends. The CDR3 region has the DNA TGTGCCAGCAGGGGAACAGGGATTGTGGATGAAGCTTTCTTT. Residues: CASRGTGIVDEAFF. The full variable domain, completed using reference TRBV7-3 and TRBJ1-1, is GAGVSQTPSNKVTEKGKYVELRCDPISGHTALYWYRQSLGQGPEFLIYFQGTGAADDSGLPNDRFFAVRPEGSVSTLKIQRTERGDSAVYLCASRGTGIVDEAFFGQGTRLTVV.

The rearrangement joins TRBV4-2 to TRBJ2-3; 7 bases line up with TRBD2. J was trimmed by 1 base and V by 9 bases; bases with no gene match: 7. Looked up from germline, CDR1 is LGHNA and CDR2 is YNFKEQ. The CDR3 totals 14 residues. Here the CDR3 reads CASGTSAGTDTQYF. The CDR3 DNA follows: TGTGCCAGTGGAACTAGCGCGGGCACAGATACGCAGTATTTT.

With regard to this clone: One end of the junction fails to match germline, which may point to a read error. The rearrangement uses TRBV7-2 and TRBJ2-7; 7 bases match TRBD1. Per germline, CDR1 SGHTA and CDR2 FQGNSA. The CDR3 totals 13 residues. The CDR3 DNA reads TGTGCCAGCAGCTCAACAAGACAGGGATCCCAGAGCTTC. Translation gives CASSSTRQGSQSF.

This clone was counted only a few times. The V and J genes are TRBV5-1 and TRBJ1-1, with D tentatively TRBD1 (6 bases). The CDR3 runs to 15 residues. V gave up 2 bases and J gave up 4 bases, with 15 bases separating them. Germline loops: CDR1 SGHRS, CDR2 YFSETQ. DNA of the CDR3: TGCGCCAGCAGCTTAGAACCAGGGGCGAGCACTGAAGCTTTCTTT. Translating it yields CASSLEPGASTEAFF.

The chain couples TRBV30 to TRBJ1-3, with TRBD1 identical over 7 bases. This CDR3 spans 13 amino acids. CDR1 is GTSNPN and CDR2 is SVGIG in the germline V gene (reference sequence). The trim removed 3 bases at V and 4 bases at J, leaving 3 bases unmatched. The CDR3 nucleotides are TGTGCCTGGAGACTAGGGGGCGGAAACACCATATATTTT. Encoded protein: CAWRLGGGNTIYF.